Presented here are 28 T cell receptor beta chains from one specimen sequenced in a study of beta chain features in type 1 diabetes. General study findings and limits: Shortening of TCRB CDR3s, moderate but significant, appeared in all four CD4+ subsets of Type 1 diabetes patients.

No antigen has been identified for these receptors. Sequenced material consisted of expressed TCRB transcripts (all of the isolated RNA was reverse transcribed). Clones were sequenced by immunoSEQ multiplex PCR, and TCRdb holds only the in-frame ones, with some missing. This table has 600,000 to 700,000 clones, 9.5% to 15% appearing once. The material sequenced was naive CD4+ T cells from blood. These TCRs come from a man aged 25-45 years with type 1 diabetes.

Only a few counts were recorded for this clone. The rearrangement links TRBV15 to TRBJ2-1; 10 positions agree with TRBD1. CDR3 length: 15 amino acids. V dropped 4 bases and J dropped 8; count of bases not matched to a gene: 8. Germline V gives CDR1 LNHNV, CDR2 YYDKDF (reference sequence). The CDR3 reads CATSNDRGLAHEQFF. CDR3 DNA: TGTGCCACCAGCAACGACAGGGGGCTGGCACATGAGCAGTTCTTC.

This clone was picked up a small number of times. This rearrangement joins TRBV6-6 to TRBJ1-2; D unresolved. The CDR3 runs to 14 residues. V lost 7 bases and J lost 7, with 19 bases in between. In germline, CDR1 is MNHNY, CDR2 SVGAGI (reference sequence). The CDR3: CASTDVSLGSGYTF. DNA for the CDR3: TGTGCCAGCACCGATGTGTCTCTCGGGAGTGGCTACACCTTC.

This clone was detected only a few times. CDR3 coding DNA: TGCGCCAGCAGCCCCCCGGGGTTCCTAGCGGAGACCCAGTACTTC. Translation gives CASSPPGFLAETQYF. The chain employs TRBV5-1 and TRBJ2-5, with D tentatively TRBD2 (6 bases). This CDR3 contains 15 residues. Germline-derived CDR1 and CDR2 are SGHRS and YFSETQ. V was shortened by 4 bases and J by 5 bases, with 18 bases between the two germline ends.

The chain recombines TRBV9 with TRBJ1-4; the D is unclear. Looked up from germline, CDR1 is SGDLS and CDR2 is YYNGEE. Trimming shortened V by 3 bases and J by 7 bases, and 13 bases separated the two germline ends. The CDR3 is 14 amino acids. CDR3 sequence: CASSEGIHIEKLFF. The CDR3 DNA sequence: TGTGCCAGCAGCGAAGGGATTCATATTGAAAAACTGTTTTTT.

This CDR3 reads CASRGGGATDTQYF. As DNA, the CDR3 is TGTGCCAGCAGGGGCGGGGGGGCCACAGATACGCAGTATTTT. This sequence joins TRBV9 and TRBJ2-3; TRBD2 agrees at 9 bases. The J segment lost 2 bases and the V segment lost 5 bases, leaving 3 bases of the junction unmatched. Germline V gene lookup returns CDR1 SGDLS and CDR2 YYNGEE. The CDR3 is made up of 14 amino acids.

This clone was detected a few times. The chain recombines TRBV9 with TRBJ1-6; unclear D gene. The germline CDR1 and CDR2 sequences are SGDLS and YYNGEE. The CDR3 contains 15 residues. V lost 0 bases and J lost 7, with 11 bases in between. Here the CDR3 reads CASSVGIQKNSPLHF. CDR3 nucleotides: TGTGCCAGCAGCGTAGGCATTCAGAAGAATTCACCCCTCCACTTT.

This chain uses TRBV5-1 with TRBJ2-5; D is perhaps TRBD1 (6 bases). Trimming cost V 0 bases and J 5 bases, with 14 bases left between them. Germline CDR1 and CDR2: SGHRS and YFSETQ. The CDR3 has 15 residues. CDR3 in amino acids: CASSLGVGADETQYF. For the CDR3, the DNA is TGCGCCAGCAGCTTGGGAGTGGGGGCCGATGAGACCCAGTACTTC.

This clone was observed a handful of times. DNA of the CDR3: TGTGCCAGCAGCTTGGGTGGCCCAGCGTCGGGAGATACGCAGTATTTT. Translating it yields CASSLGGPASGDTQYF. V gene TRBV5-4 combines with J gene TRBJ2-3, with no clear D. The CDR3 is made up of 16 amino acids. The V end was cut by 0 bases, the J end by 5 bases, with 16 bases between. The germline V gene encodes CDR1 SGHNT and CDR2 YYREEE (reference sequence).

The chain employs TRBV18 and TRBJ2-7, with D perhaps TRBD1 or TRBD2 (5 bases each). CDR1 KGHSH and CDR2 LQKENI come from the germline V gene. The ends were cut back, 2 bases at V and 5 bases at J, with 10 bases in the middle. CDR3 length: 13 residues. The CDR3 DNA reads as TGTGCCAGCTCACCAGGGGGTCTCGACGAGCAGTACTTC. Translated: CASSPGGLDEQYF.

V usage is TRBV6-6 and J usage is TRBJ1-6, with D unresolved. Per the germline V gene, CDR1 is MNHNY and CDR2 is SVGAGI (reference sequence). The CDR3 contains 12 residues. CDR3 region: CASAWNNSPLHF. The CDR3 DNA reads TGTGCGTCGGCTTGGAATAATTCACCCCTCCACTTT.

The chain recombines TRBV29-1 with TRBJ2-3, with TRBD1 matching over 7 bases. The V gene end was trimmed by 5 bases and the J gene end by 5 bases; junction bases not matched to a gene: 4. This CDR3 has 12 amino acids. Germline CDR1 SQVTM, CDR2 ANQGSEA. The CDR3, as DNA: TGCAGCGTTCAAGGGGGCGAAGATACGCAGTATTTT. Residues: CSVQGGEDTQYF.

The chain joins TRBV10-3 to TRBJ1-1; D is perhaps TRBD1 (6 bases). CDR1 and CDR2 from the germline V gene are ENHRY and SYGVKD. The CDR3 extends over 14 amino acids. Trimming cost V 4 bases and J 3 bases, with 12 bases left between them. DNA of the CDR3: TGTGCCATCAGTGGGCACAGGGAGCACACTGAAGCTTTCTTT. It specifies CAISGHREHTEAFF.

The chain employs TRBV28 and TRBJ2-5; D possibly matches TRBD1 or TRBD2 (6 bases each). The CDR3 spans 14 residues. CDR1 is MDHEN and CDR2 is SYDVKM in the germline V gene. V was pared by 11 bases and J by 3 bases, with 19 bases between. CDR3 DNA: TGTGCCCTATGGTTGGAGGGGGGAAAAGAGACCCAGTACTTC. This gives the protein CALWLEGGKETQYF.

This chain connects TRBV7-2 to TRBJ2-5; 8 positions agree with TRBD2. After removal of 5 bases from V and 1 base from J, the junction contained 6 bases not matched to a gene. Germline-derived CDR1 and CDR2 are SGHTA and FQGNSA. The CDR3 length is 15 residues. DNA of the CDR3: TGTGCCAGCAGCCCAACGGGGGGGCGCCAAGAGACCCAGTACTTC. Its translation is CASSPTGGRQETQYF.

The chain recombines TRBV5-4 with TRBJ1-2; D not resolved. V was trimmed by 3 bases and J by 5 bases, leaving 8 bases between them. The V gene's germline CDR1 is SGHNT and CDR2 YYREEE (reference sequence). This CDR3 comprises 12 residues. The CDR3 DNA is TGTGCCAGCAGCTCTACACGGTATGGCTACACCTTC. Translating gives CASSSTRYGYTF. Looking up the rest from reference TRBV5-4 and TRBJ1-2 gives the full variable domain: ETGVTQSPTHLIKTRGQQVTLRCSSQSGHNTVSWYQQALGQGPQFIFQYYREEENGRGNFPPRFSGLQFPNYSSELNVNALELDDSALYLCASSSTRYGYTFGSGTRLTVV.

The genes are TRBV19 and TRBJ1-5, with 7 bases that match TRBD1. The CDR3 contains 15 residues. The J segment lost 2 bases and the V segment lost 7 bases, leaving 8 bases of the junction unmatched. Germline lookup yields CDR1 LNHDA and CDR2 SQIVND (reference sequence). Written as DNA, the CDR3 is TGTGCCAGTACCGACAGGGAATGGGGCAATCAGCCCCAGCATTTT. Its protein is CASTDREWGNQPQHF.

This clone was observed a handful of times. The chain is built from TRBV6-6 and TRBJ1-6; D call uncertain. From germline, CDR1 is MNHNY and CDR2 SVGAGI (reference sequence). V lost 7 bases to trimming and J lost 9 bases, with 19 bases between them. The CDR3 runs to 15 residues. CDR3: CASTVTPSTASPLHF. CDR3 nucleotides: TGTGCCAGCACAGTAACACCATCCACCGCTTCACCCCTCCACTTT.

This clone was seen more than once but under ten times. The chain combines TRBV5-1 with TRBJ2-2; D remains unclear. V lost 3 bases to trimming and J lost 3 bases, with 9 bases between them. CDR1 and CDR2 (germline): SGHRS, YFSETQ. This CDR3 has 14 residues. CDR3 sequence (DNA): TGCGCCAGCAGCTGGGATGGGGACACCGGGGAGCTGTTTTTT. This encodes CASSWDGDTGELFF. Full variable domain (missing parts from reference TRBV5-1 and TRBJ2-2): KAGVTQTPRYLIKTRGQQVTLSCSPISGHRSVSWYQQTPGQGLQFLFEYFSETQRNKGNFPGRFSGRQFSNSRSEMNVSTLELGDSALYLCASSWDGDTGELFFGEGSRLTVL.

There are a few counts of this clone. The CDR3 region is CASSQDRPSGGPSSYNEQFF. The CDR3 coding sequence is TGCGCCAGCAGCCAAGATCGGCCTAGCGGGGGCCCCAGCTCCTACAATGAGCAGTTCTTC. The chain has TRBV4-3 and TRBJ2-1, with 10 positions matching TRBD2. The J segment lost 0 bases and the V segment lost 0 bases, leaving 11 bases of the junction unmatched. The CDR3 length is 20 residues. CDR1 is LGHNA and CDR2 is YSLEER in the germline V gene.

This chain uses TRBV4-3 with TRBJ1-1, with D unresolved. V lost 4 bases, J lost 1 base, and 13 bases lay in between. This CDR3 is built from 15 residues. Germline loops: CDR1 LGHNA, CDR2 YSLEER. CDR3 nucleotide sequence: TGCGCCAGCAGCCCCTCGGGAACGTCGAACACTGAAGCTTTCTTT. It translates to CASSPSGTSNTEAFF.

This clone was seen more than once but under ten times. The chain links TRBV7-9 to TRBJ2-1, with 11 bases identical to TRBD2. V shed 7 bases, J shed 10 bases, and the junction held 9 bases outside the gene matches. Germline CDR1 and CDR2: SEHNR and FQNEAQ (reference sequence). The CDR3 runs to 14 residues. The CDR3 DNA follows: TGTGCCAGCAACCGACTAGCGGGGTATGGAGAGCAGTTCTTC. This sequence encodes CASNRLAGYGEQFF.

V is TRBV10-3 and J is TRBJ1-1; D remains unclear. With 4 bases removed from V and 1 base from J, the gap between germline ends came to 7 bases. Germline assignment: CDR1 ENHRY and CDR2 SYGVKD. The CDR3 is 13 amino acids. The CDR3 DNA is TGTGCCATCAGTGTACAGACGAACACTGAAGCTTTCTTT. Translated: CAISVQTNTEAFF.

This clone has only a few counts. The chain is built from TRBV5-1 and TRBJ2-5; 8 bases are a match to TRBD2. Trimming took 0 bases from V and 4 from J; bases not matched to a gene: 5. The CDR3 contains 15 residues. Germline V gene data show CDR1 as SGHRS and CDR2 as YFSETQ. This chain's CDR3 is CASSLGLANAETQYF. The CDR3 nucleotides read TGCGCCAGCAGCTTGGGACTAGCGAACGCAGAGACCCAGTACTTC. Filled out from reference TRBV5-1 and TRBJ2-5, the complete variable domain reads KAGVTQTPRYLIKTRGQQVTLSCSPISGHRSVSWYQQTPGQGLQFLFEYFSETQRNKGNFPGRFSGRQFSNSRSEMNVSTLELGDSALYLCASSLGLANAETQYFGPGTRLLVL.

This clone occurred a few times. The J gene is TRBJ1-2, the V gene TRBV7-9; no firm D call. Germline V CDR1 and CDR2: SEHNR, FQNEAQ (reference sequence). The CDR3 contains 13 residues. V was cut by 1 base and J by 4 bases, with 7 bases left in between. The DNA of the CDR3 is TGTGCCAGCAGCTTAGAGGGAGCCTATGGCTACACCTTC. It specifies CASSLEGAYGYTF. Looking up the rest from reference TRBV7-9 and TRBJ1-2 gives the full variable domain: DTGVSQNPRHKITKRGQNVTFRCDPISEHNRLYWYRQTLGQGPEFLTYFQNEAQLEKSRLLSDRFSAERPKGSFSTLEIQRTEQGDSAMYLCASSLEGAYGYTFGSGTRLTVV.

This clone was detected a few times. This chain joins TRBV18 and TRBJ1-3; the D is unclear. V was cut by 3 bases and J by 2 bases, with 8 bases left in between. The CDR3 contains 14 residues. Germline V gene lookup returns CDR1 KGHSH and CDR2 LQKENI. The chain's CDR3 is CASSPSAPGNTIYF. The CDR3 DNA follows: TGTGCCAGCTCACCCTCCGCTCCTGGAAACACCATATATTTT.

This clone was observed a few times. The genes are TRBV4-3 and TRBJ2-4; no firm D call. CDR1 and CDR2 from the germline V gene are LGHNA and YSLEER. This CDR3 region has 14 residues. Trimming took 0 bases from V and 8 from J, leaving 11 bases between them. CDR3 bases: TGCGCCAGCAGCCAAGATCAAGGAAGGGACATTCAGTACTTC. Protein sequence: CASSQDQGRDIQYF.

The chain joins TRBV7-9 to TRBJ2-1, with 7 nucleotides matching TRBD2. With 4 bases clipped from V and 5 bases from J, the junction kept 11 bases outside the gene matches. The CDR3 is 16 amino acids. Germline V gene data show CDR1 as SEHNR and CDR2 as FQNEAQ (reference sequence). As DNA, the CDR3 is TGTGCCAGCAGCTCCTCAAGGACTAGGTCCGACAATGAGCAGTTCTTC. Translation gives CASSSSRTRSDNEQFF.

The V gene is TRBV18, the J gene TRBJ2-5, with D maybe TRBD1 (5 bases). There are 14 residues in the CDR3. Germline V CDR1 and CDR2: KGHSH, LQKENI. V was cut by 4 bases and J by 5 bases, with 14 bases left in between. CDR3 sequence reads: CASSRGRAEETQYF. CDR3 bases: TGTGCCAGCTCACGGGGCAGGGCGGAGGAGACCCAGTACTTC.